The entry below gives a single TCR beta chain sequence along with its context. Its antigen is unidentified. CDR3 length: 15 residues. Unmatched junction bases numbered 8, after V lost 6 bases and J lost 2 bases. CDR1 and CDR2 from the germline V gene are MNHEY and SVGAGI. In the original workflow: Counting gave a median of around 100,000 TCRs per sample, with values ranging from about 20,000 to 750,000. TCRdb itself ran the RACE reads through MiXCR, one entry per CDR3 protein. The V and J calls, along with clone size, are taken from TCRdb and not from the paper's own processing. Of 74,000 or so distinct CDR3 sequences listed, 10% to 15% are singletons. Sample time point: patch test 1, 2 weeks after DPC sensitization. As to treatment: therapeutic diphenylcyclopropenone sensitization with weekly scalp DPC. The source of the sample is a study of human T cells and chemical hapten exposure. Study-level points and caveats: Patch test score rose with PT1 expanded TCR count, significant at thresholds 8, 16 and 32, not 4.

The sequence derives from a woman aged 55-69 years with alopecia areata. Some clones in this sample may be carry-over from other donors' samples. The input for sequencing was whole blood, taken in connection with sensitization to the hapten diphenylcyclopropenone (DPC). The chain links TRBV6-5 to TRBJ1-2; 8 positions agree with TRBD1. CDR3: CASRPGQGGNYGYTF. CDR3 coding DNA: TGTGCCAGCAGACCCGGACAGGGAGGGAACTATGGCTACACCTTC.